Below, 15 T cell receptor beta chains from the same sample are listed, as sequenced in a study of cytomegalovirus exposure and HLA in healthy donors. Both 60 Vbeta primers and 13 Jbeta primers went into the PCR. Generated by immunoSEQ multiplex PCR, the TCRdb table keeps only in-frame clones and is missing some. The table has approximately 89,000 clones, about 70% seen once; the top ten hold roughly 1.2%. The sample consisted of PBMCs. The receptors were sampled from a female donor in good health and CMV-seronegative.

The J gene is TRBJ2-5, the V gene TRBV29-1; tentatively, D is TRBD1 (5 bases). Germline CDR1 SQVTM, CDR2 ANQGSEA. Trimming removed 3 bases from V and 5 bases from J, with 16 bases in between. This CDR3 is built from 14 residues. The CDR3 sequence: CSVETDAYIETQYF. CDR3 DNA sequence: TGCAGCGTTGAGACAGATGCCTATATCGAGACCCAGTACTTC.

The DNA for the CDR3 is TGTGCCAGCGCTGAGGAGAGGCTACAGTACTTC. Translated, it gives CASAEERLQYF. The chain joins TRBV2 to TRBJ2-4; D is uncertain. The V gene's germline CDR1 is SNHLY and CDR2 FYNNEI. The CDR3 runs to 11 residues. V was trimmed by 8 bases and J by 13 bases, leaving 15 bases between them.

The chain couples TRBV19 to TRBJ2-3; unclear D gene. Germline values: CDR1 LNHDA, CDR2 SQIVND (reference sequence). This CDR3 contains 15 residues. V lost 1 base and J 1 base, leaving 9 bases between the germline ends. The CDR3 DNA is TGTGCCAGTAGTATAGGTCGTGCGGGCACAGATACGCAGTATTTT. It yields the protein CASSIGRAGTDTQYF.

The J gene is TRBJ2-7, the V gene TRBV6-1; tentative D call: TRBD2 (6 bases). The germline CDR1 and CDR2 sequences are MNHNS and SASEGT. CDR3 length equals 15 residues. The V gene lost 3 bases and the J gene lost 9 bases, with 21 bases spanning the gap. The CDR3 spells CASSEGSLQEGWQYF. CDR3 sequence (DNA): TGTGCCAGCAGTGAGGGGTCCCTCCAGGAGGGCTGGCAGTACTTC.

The chain employs TRBV9 and TRBJ2-2; D might be TRBD2 (5 bases). This CDR3 contains 14 residues. Trimming removed 3 bases at V and 6 bases at J, with 12 bases between. Germline CDR1 and CDR2: SGDLS and YYNGEE. The CDR3 region is CASSAPLGPGELFF. CDR3 bases: TGTGCCAGCAGCGCACCACTAGGCCCCGGGGAGCTGTTTTTT.

The table lists this clone with many counts. The chain is built from TRBV30 and TRBJ1-4; possible D gene TRBD1, 5 bases. The germline V gene has CDR1 GTSNPN and CDR2 SVGIG (reference sequence). The CDR3 extends over 15 amino acids. The V and J ends lost 0 bases and 4 bases respectively, with 12 bases between them. The CDR3 spells CAWSVETALNEKLFF. The DNA of the CDR3 is TGTGCCTGGAGTGTAGAGACAGCTCTTAATGAAAAACTGTTTTTT. Complete variable domain (other parts from reference TRBV30 and TRBJ1-4): SQTIHQWPATLVQPVGSPLSLECTVEGTSNPNLYWYRQAAGRGLQLLFYSVGIGQISSEVPQNLSASRPQDRQFILSSKKLLLSDSGFYLCAWSVETALNEKLFFGSGTQLSVL.

The chain carries TRBV6-5 and TRBJ1-2; 7 positions agree with TRBD1. This CDR3 has 15 residues. Germline values: CDR1 MNHEY, CDR2 SVGAGI. V shed 6 bases and J 0 bases; nucleotides not matched to a gene: 7. The CDR3 bases are TGTGCCAGCAGACCCGGGACAGCACCTAACTATGGCTACACCTTC. Translation: CASRPGTAPNYGYTF.

A few counts support this clone. The chain couples TRBV7-2 to TRBJ2-7; 10 bases are shared with TRBD1. The CDR3 runs 16 residues. Looked up from germline, CDR1 is SGHTA and CDR2 is FQGNSA. V shed 4 bases and J 3 bases; nucleotides not matched to a gene: 9. The CDR3 region is CASSSQPDRGLYEQYF. The CDR3 nucleotides read TGTGCCAGCAGCTCCCAGCCCGACAGGGGGCTCTACGAGCAGTACTTC.

The chain recombines TRBV30 with TRBJ2-7; a weak D match, TRBD1 (6 bases). CDR1 is GTSNPN and CDR2 is SVGIG in the germline V gene (reference sequence). The V gene lost 0 bases and the J gene lost 0 bases, with 18 bases spanning the gap. CDR3 length: 17 amino acids. This CDR3 reads CAWSVSRTRGSSYEQYF. CDR3 coding DNA: TGTGCCTGGAGTGTATCCCGCACCAGGGGATCCTCCTACGAGCAGTACTTC.

V gene TRBV4-1 combines with J gene TRBJ2-1, with D possibly being TRBD2 (5 bases). Germline V gene lookup returns CDR1 MGHRA and CDR2 YSYEKL. The CDR3 loop spans 12 amino acids. V lost 4 bases and J 10 bases, leaving 11 bases between the germline ends. The CDR3, as DNA: TGCGCCAGCAGCCCATCCGGGGAGGAGCAGTTCTTC. Its translation: CASSPSGEEQFF.

The CDR3 region is CASSEPGQANTEAFF. The CDR3 region has the DNA TGTGCCAGCAGTGAACCGGGACAGGCTAACACTGAAGCTTTCTTT. The chain links TRBV25-1 to TRBJ1-1, with TRBD1 matching 8 bases. The CDR3 has 15 residues. V shed 2 bases, J shed 2 bases, and the junction held 4 bases outside the gene matches. Germline CDR1 MGHDK, CDR2 SYGVNS.

This clone showed up just a few times. The J gene is TRBJ1-2, the V gene TRBV6-6; D gene unclear. Germline V gene sequence: CDR1 MNHNY, CDR2 SVGAGI (reference sequence). V was cut by 0 bases and J by 8 bases, with 16 bases left in between. CDR3 length: 15 amino acids. The CDR3 is CASSYSIGAGRGYTF. The DNA for the CDR3 is TGTGCCAGCAGTTACTCGATCGGCGCAGGTCGGGGCTACACCTTC.

For the CDR3, the DNA is TGTGCCATAGAGGAGGTGGGAGGCACCGGGGAGCTGTTTTTT. The encoded protein is CAIEEVGGTGELFF. V and J are TRBV28 and TRBJ2-2, with a weak D call TRBD2 (6 bases). The CDR3 consists of 14 residues. V was trimmed by 10 bases and J by 4 bases, leaving 16 bases between them. Per germline, CDR1 MDHEN and CDR2 SYDVKM.

This clone appeared a few times. The rearrangement joins TRBV4-3 to TRBJ1-1, with TRBD1 identical over 7 bases. The CDR3 runs 14 residues. Trimming at V came to 4 bases and at J to 5 bases, leaving 7 bases not matched to a gene. CDR1 is LGHNA and CDR2 is YSLEER in the germline V gene. CDR3 sequence reads: CASSRVARGTEAFF. The CDR3 region has the DNA TGCGCCAGCAGCCGAGTGGCCAGGGGGACTGAAGCTTTCTTT.

The gene calls are TRBV2 and TRBJ2-7, with a weak D call TRBD1 (6 bases). This CDR3 contains 12 residues. Per the germline V gene, CDR1 is SNHLY and CDR2 is FYNNEI. V lost 7 bases to trimming and J lost 1 base, with 8 bases between them. In DNA, the CDR3 is TGTGCCAGCACCAGGGGTTCCTACGAGCAGTACTTC. Its protein is CASTRGSYEQYF.